A single sample is the source of the 8 T cell receptor beta chains below, sequenced in a study of shared clonotypes between healthy human individuals. Sequencing was performed with immunoSEQ multiplex PCR; in TCRdb, only in-frame clones are kept and a portion is missing. The sample lists 2,100,000 or so clones, approximately 95% seen once, with over 0.1% in the top ten. Material: naive CD4+ T cells sorted from blood. Subset meaning: CD45RA+ positively selected. These receptors all stem from a man aged 18 to 29 in good health.

This CDR3 reads CASSSTGTRNTGELFF. The CDR3, as DNA: TGTGCCAGCAGCTCAACCGGGACCAGGAACACCGGGGAGCTGTTTTTT. The chain uses TRBV7-3 and TRBJ2-2; TRBD1 or TRBD2 may be the D gene (5 bases each). The CDR3 is 16 amino acids. Trimming removed 4 bases at V and 1 base at J, with 13 bases between. The germline V gene has CDR1 SGHTA and CDR2 FQGTGA.

The chain employs TRBV5-1 and TRBJ2-5; 8 bases agree with TRBD2. The CDR3 covers 15 residues. With 4 bases clipped from V and 1 base from J, the junction kept 6 bases outside the gene matches. In germline, CDR1 is SGHRS, CDR2 YFSETQ. CDR3 residues: CASSIQRGSQETQYF. The CDR3 nucleotides are TGCGCCAGCAGCATCCAGCGGGGGAGCCAAGAGACCCAGTACTTC.

V usage is TRBV15 and J usage is TRBJ2-3, with 12 bases that match TRBD2. The CDR3 sequence is 16 residues long. From germline, CDR1 is LNHNV and CDR2 YYDKDF (reference sequence). V gave up 1 base and J gave up 4 bases; unmatched junction bases: 3. The CDR3 bases are TGTGCCACCAGCAGAGGTCTAGCGGGGGGGGCAGATACGCAGTATTTT. It yields the protein CATSRGLAGGADTQYF. Together with reference TRBV15 and TRBJ2-3, the CDR3 gives the full variable domain: DAMVIQNPRYQVTQFGKPVTLSCSQTLNHNVMYWYQQKSSQAPKLLFHYYDKDFNNEADTPDNFQSRRPNTSFCFLDIRSPGLGDTAMYLCATSRGLAGGADTQYFGPGTRLTVL.

V and J are TRBV5-6 and TRBJ2-1; TRBD2 agrees at 12 bases. This CDR3 contains 16 residues. Trimming at V came to 2 bases and at J to 6 bases, leaving 6 bases not matched to a gene. Germline V gene sequence: CDR1 SGHDT, CDR2 YYEEEE. For the CDR3, the DNA is TGTGCCAGCAGCTTCTCGACTAGCGGGAGAGTCAATGAGCAGTTCTTC. Protein sequence: CASSFSTSGRVNEQFF.

CDR3 coding DNA: TGCGCCAGCAGCCCCGGGACTTTTGAGCAAGAGACCCAGTACTTC. The encoded protein is CASSPGTFEQETQYF. The chain joins TRBV5-1 to TRBJ2-5; D is perhaps TRBD2 (6 bases). The V gene's germline CDR1 is SGHRS and CDR2 YFSETQ. The V end was cut by 4 bases, the J end by 2 bases, with 15 bases between. The CDR3 has 15 residues. Full variable domain (rest looked up from reference TRBV5-1 and TRBJ2-5): KAGVTQTPRYLIKTRGQQVTLSCSPISGHRSVSWYQQTPGQGLQFLFEYFSETQRNKGNFPGRFSGRQFSNSRSEMNVSTLELGDSALYLCASSPGTFEQETQYFGPGTRLLVL.

The rearrangement uses TRBV13 and TRBJ2-2; perhaps TRBD2 as D (6 bases). CDR3 length: 15 residues. CDR1 is PRHDT, CDR2 FYEKMQ, per germline (reference sequence). The ends were cut back, 5 bases at V and 7 bases at J, with 17 bases in the middle. The CDR3 nucleotides read TGTGCCAGCAGCCTGGAGGGCCGGACGGGCGGGGAGCTGTTTTTT. This codes for CASSLEGRTGGELFF.

This chain connects TRBV30 to TRBJ2-5; D possibly matches TRBD1 or TRBD2 (5 bases each). Germline values: CDR1 GTSNPN, CDR2 SVGIG (reference sequence). The germline V and J ends were trimmed by 5 bases and 2 bases, with 18 bases remaining between them. This CDR3 has 15 amino acids. CDR3 coding DNA: TGTGCCTGGGGAAGAGGGTTGGGGCAACAAGAGACCCAGTACTTC. Its protein product is CAWGRGLGQQETQYF.

The chain uses TRBV6-1 and TRBJ1-1; 7 bases are shared with TRBD1. The CDR3 totals 15 residues. Per the germline V gene, CDR1 is MNHNS and CDR2 is SASEGT. Trimming at V came to 2 bases and at J to 6 bases, leaving 9 bases not matched to a gene. CDR3 region: CASSEPGQPGSEAFF. CDR3 in DNA: TGTGCCAGCAGTGAACCGGGACAGCCGGGCTCTGAAGCTTTCTTT.